This note documents a single T cell receptor beta chain sequence. CDR1 is MNHEY, CDR2 SVGEGT, per germline. V trimming: 0 bases; J trimming: 4 bases; junction bases outside the gene matches: 9. The CDR3 runs 18 residues. This entry is derived from a study of control samples from healthy donors and cancer patients. Assay: immunoSEQ multiplex PCR; the TCRdb copy retains only in-frame clones and omits some. The sample contains 85,000 to 90,000 clones, approximately 81% of which appear only once. Specimen: blood. The chain joins TRBV6-2 or TRBV6-3 to TRBJ2-1, with TRBD2 matching over 10 bases. The source is a middle-aged woman in good health. Here the CDR3 reads CASSYSDPIAGGYNEQFF. CDR3 sequence (DNA): TGTGCCAGCAGTTACTCCGACCCCATAGCGGGGGGTTACAATGAGCAGTTCTTC.